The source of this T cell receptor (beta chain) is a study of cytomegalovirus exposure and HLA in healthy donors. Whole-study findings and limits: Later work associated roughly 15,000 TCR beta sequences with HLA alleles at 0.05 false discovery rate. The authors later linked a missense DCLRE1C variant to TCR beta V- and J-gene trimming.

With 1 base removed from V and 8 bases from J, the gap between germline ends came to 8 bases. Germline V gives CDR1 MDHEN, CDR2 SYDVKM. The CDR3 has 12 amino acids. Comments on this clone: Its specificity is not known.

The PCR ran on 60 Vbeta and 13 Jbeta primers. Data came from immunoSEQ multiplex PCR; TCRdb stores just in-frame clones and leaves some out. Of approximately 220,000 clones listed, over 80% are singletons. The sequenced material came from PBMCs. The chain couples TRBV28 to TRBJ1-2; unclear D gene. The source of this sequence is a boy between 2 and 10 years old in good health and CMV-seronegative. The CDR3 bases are TGTGCCAGCAGTTTATACAGTGACGGCTACACCTTC. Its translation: CASSLYSDGYTF.